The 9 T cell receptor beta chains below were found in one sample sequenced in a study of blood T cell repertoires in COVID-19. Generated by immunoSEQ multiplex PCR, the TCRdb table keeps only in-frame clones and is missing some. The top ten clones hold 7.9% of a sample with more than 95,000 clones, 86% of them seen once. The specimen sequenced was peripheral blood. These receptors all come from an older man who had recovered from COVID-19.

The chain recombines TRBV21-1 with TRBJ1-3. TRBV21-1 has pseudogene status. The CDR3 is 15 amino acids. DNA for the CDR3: TGTGCCAGCAGCAAAGCTGGGGGGACCGGAAACACCATATATTTT. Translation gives CASSKAGGTGNTIYF.

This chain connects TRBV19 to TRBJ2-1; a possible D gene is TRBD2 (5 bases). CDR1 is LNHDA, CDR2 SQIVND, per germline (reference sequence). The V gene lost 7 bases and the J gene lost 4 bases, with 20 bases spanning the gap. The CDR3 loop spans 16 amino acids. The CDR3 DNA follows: TGTGCCAGTACAAAATACCCTTACGGAGGATACAATGAGCAGTTCTTC. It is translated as CASTKYPYGGYNEQFF.

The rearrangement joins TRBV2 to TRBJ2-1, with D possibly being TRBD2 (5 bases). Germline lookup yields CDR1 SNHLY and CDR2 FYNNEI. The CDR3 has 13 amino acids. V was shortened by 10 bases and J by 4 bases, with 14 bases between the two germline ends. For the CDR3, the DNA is TGTGCCACCCTTAATACTAGATACAATGAGCAGTTCTTC. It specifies CATLNTRYNEQFF. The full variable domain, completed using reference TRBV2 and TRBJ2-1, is EPEVTQTPSHQVTQMGQEVILRCVPISNHLYFYWYRQILGQKVEFLVSFYNNEISEKSEIFDDQFSVERPDGSNFTLKIRSTKLEDSAMYFCATLNTRYNEQFFGPGTRLTVL.

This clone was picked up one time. The CDR3: CASSFPLTGDHGYTF. In nucleotides, the CDR3 is TGTGCCAGCAGCTTCCCCCTGACAGGGGACCATGGCTACACCTTC. This sequence joins TRBV5-4 and TRBJ1-2; 8 nucleotides match TRBD1. Germline V lookup: CDR1 SGHNT, CDR2 YYREEE (reference sequence). After removal of 2 bases from V and 6 bases from J, the junction contained 9 bases not matched to a gene. The length of the CDR3 is 15 residues.

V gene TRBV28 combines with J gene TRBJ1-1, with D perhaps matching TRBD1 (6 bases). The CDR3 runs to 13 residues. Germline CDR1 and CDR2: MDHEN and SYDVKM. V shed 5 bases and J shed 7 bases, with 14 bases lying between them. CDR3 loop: CASSQGNLLEAFF. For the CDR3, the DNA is TGTGCCAGCAGTCAGGGGAATCTACTTGAAGCTTTCTTT.

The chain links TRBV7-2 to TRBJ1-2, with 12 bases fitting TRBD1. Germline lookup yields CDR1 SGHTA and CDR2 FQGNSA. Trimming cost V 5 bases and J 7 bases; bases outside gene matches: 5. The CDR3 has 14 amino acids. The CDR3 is CASSPGTGGFGYTF. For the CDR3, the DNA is TGTGCCAGCAGCCCCGGGACAGGGGGCTTTGGCTACACCTTC.

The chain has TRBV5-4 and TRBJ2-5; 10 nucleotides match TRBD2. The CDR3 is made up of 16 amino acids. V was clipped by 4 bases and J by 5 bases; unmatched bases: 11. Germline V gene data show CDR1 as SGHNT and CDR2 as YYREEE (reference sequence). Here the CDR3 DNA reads TGTGCCAGCAGCCCTGCCAGGACTAGCGGAGGGGAGACCCAGTACTTC. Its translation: CASSPARTSGGETQYF.

The CDR3, as DNA: TGTGCGGGACAGGGAAACACCGGGGAGCTGTTTTTT. This sequence encodes CAGQGNTGELFF. V and J are TRBV28 and TRBJ2-2; 9 nucleotides match TRBD1. There are 12 residues in the CDR3. Per the germline V gene, CDR1 is MDHEN and CDR2 is SYDVKM.

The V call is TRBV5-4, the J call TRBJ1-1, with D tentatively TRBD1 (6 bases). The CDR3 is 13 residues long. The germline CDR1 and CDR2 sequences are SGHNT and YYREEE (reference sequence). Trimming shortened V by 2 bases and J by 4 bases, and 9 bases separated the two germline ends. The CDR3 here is CASSLGGPTEAFF. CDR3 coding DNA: TGTGCCAGCAGCTTAGGGGGTCCCACTGAAGCTTTCTTT.